This T cell receptor (beta chain) was obtained from a study of T cell changes during pregnancy in multiple sclerosis (dated by TCRdb to about 2019). Describing the broader study: Changes in the T cell repertoire over the course of pregnancy were examined in this study in women with multiple sclerosis.

The library was generated by the immunoSEQ multiplex PCR assay. Drawn from immuneACCESS, this table holds only the in-frame rearrangements with V and J called that TCRdb kept. Clones are partly lost; checked studies trace under half to an unresolved V gene and leave the rest unexplained. Present in this sample are roughly 51,000 clones, 85% to 95% of which were seen just once. 4.5% to 5.5% of the sample rests with the top ten. This clone was detected once. Its cognate antigen has yet to be identified. Base qualities are missing; no much larger clone stands one base away. The receptor's source is a female donor with multiple sclerosis, enrolled in a pregnancy study. The source was CD8+ T cells from peripheral blood mononuclear cells, collected before pregnancy.

The CDR3 corresponds to CASRDYSYNEQFF. Here is the DNA: TGTGCCAGCAGGGACTACTCCTACAATGAGCAGTTCTTC. The chain is assembled from TRBV27 and TRBJ2-1; TRBD2 is possibly the D segment (6 matching bases). Taken from the germline V gene (reference sequence), the CDR1 and CDR2 loops are MNHEY and SMNVEV. The CDR3, cysteine through phenylalanine, is 13 amino acids long. The kept DNA is CDR3 alone, 39 bases in frame from the first base. Trimming takes 6 bases from V and 0 bases from J, and the germline ends sit 6 bases apart.